The rows below give T cell receptor beta chains drawn from one sample of a study of cytomegalovirus exposure and HLA in healthy donors. The method was immunoSEQ multiplex PCR; TCRdb's version includes in-frame clones alone and lacks a portion of them. The table shows 95,000 to 110,000 clones, with over 65% occurring only once. The sequencing input was PBMCs. All receptors derive from a woman aged 40 to 55 in good health and CMV-seropositive. Each CDR3 is given with its conserved first and last residue. A D gene is named only where the DNA matches it firmly. Expanded clones are given a class, and other clones once, few, many or no size at all.

D gene,J gene,CDR3 length,V gene,clone size,CDR3 DNA,CDR3 protein
NA,TRBJ1-1,14,TRBV5-4,NA,TGTGCCAGCAGCGTACAGGGTGGGAACACTGAAGCTTTCTTT,CASSVQGGNTEAFF
TRBD2,TRBJ2-1,18,TRBV7-7,NA,TGTGCTAGCAGCCTCAGCCTACCCTCTAGCGGGGGGGCAGCTGAGCAGTTCTTC,CASSLSLPSSGGAAEQFF
NA,TRBJ2-2,13,TRBV30,NA,TGTGCCTGGGGTTCAGGGGGGACCGGGGAGCTGTTTTTT,CAWGSGGTGELFF
TRBD2,TRBJ2-1,16,TRBV19,NA,TGTGCCAGTAGTCTGACGGGGGGTAGCTCCTACAATGAGCAGTTCTTC,CASSLTGGSSYNEQFF
NA,TRBJ2-7,13,TRBV30,NA,TGTGCCTGGAGTGTTGCCAAAACGAGGGAGCAGTACTTC,CAWSVAKTREQYF
NA,TRBJ2-3,13,TRBV6-5,NA,TGTGCCAGCAGTCAGCGCCCAGGGGATACGCAGTATTTT,CASSQRPGDTQYF
TRBD1,TRBJ2-5,13,TRBV6-5,NA,TGTGCCAGCAGGACCGACAGGGTTGCTACCCAGTACTTC,CASRTDRVATQYF
NA,TRBJ1-1,13,TRBV10-2,few,TGCGCCAGCAGTGAACAGTTGAACACTGAAGCTTTCTTT,CASSEQLNTEAFF
NA,TRBJ2-1,19,TRBV29-1,NA,TGCAGCGTTGAAGATCCCCAAAGGCAGGGCCGTCGCTCCTACAATGAGCAGTTCTTC,CSVEDPQRQGRRSYNEQFF
NA,TRBJ2-3,14,TRBV9,NA,TGTGCCAGCAGCGTAGGTCCCTACACAGATACGCAGTATTTT,CASSVGPYTDTQYF
TRBD2,TRBJ2-7,15,TRBV11-2,NA,TGTGCCAGCAGCCCCCTTAGCGGGGGGGGATCCGCGCAGTACTTC,CASSPLSGGGSAQYF
NA,TRBJ1-1,13,TRBV7-9,few,TGTGCCAGCAGTTCAGGGGCGGCCACTGAAGCTTTCTTT,CASSSGAATEAFF
NA,TRBJ1-4,16,TRBV7-9,once,TGTGCCAGCAGCTTGGGTAGGAGGGTAGAAACTGAAAAACTGTTTTTT,CASSLGRRVETEKLFF
TRBD1,TRBJ1-4,14,TRBV7-6,NA,TGTGCCAGCAGTATGACAGGGGGGGGTGAAAAACTGTTTTTT,CASSMTGGGEKLFF
NA,TRBJ1-1,15,TRBV7-3,NA,TGTGCCAGCAGCGAACAGGGTGGGCGGAACACTGAAGCTTTCTTT,CASSEQGGRNTEAFF
TRBD1,TRBJ2-3,14,TRBV7-9,NA,TGTGCCAGCAGCTTGGGACAGCCCACAGATACGCAGTATTTT,CASSLGQPTDTQYF
TRBD1,TRBJ2-7,15,TRBV13,few,TGTGCCAGCAGCGTAGGGGGGACAGGGTCTGGCGAGCAGTACTTC,CASSVGGTGSGEQYF
NA,TRBJ1-2,12,TRBV7-8,few,TGTGCCAGCGGCCAAAACAGGGACGGCTACACCTTC,CASGQNRDGYTF
TRBD1,TRBJ1-6,16,TRBV2,NA,TGTGCCAGCAGGGATTTACAACAGGGGACAAATTCACCCCTCCACTTT,CASRDLQQGTNSPLHF
NA,TRBJ2-1,13,TRBV11-2,few,TGTGCCAGCAGCTTAGCCCACGGGGATGAGCAGTTCTTC,CASSLAHGDEQFF
NA,TRBJ1-1,14,TRBV6-6,NA,TGTGCCAGCAGTTACTCGCGCTCCGCGGGTGAAGCTTTCTTT,CASSYSRSAGEAFF
NA,TRBJ1-5,17,TRBV2,NA,TGTGCCAGCAGTGTTGGGACACGGGTTTATAGCAATCAGCCCCAGCATTTT,CASSVGTRVYSNQPQHF
TRBD1,TRBJ1-4,15,TRBV6-5,few,TGTGCCAGCAGTTACTCGGGGACAGGGTCGGGAAAACTGTTTTTT,CASSYSGTGSGKLFF
TRBD1,TRBJ1-5,16,TRBV7-8,NA,TGTGCCAGCAGCTCCGGGACAGGGAAAGGCAATCAGCCCCAGCATTTT,CASSSGTGKGNQPQHF
TRBD1,TRBJ1-5,14,TRBV5-1,NA,TGCGCCAGCAGCGCATCAGGGGGCTATCAGCCCCAGCATTTT,CASSASGGYQPQHF
TRBD2,TRBJ2-2,16,TRBV4-2,NA,TGTGCCAGCAGCCAAGATATCGGGGGGGCAAGCGGGGAGCTGTTTTTT,CASSQDIGGASGELFF
NA,TRBJ1-2,13,TRBV2,few,TGTGCCAGCAGTGAGGAGAATAACTATGGCTACACCTTC,CASSEENNYGYTF
TRBD1,TRBJ1-2,13,TRBV10-3,few,TGTGCCATAGGTAAGGGACAGAGCCATGGCTACACCTTC,CAIGKGQSHGYTF
NA,TRBJ1-2,15,TRBV30,NA,TGTGCCTGGAGTGTCAAACAGCTCCAATCCTATGGCTACACCTTC,CAWSVKQLQSYGYTF
NA,TRBJ2-1,11,TRBV2,NA,TGTGCCAGCAGTGCGCGTCGTGAGCAGTTCTTC,CASSARREQFF
TRBD1,TRBJ1-1,15,TRBV6-5,few,TGTGCCAGCAGTTACTCGTGGCAGGGGGGTACTGAAGCTTTCTTT,CASSYSWQGGTEAFF
NA,TRBJ2-1,12,TRBV7-3,NA,TGTGCCAGCAGCATCCAGGGCGGTGAGCAGTTCTTC,CASSIQGGEQFF
NA,TRBJ2-5,16,TRBV28,NA,TGTGCCAGCAGCCCCGGTATTACGGGGGGCTTGGGGACCCAGTACTTC,CASSPGITGGLGTQYF
TRBD1,TRBJ1-5,15,TRBV7-2,NA,TGTGCCAGCAGCTCAGGACAGGGCGCGTTTCAGCCCCAGCATTTT,CASSSGQGAFQPQHF
NA,TRBJ2-1,18,TRBV7-9,NA,TGTGCCAGCAGCTCCAGACGGCTACCGGGAAGTTCCTACAATGAGCAGTTCTTC,CASSSRRLPGSSYNEQFF
NA,TRBJ2-7,18,TRBV29-1,NA,TGCAGCGTTGAAGATCTTCGGCAGGAGGGCCCGTTTACCTACGAGCAGTACTTC,CSVEDLRQEGPFTYEQYF
TRBD1,TRBJ1-1,17,TRBV19,NA,TGTGCCAGTAGCGACCTTACCGGGACAGGACGGAACACTGAAGCTTTCTTT,CASSDLTGTGRNTEAFF
NA,TRBJ1-1,13,TRBV4-2,NA,TGTGCCAGCAGCCAAGAAGCGAACACTGAAGCTTTCTTT,CASSQEANTEAFF
TRBD2,TRBJ2-5,15,TRBV5-4,few,TGTGCCAGCACCAAAGCGGGGGCCCCCCAAGAGACCCAGTACTTC,CASTKAGAPQETQYF
NA,TRBJ1-1,14,TRBV5-4,once,TGTGCCAGCAGCCCCAGGGAATGGAGCACTGAAGCTTTCTTT,CASSPREWSTEAFF
TRBD2,TRBJ2-7,14,TRBV6-5,NA,TGTGCCACCCGCCTCAGCGGGGATACCTACGAGCAGTACTTC,CATRLSGDTYEQYF
NA,TRBJ2-3,12,TRBV5-1,once,TGCGCCAGCACAGGGGGCACAGATACGCAGTATTTT,CASTGGTDTQYF
TRBD2,TRBJ2-3,14,TRBV6-1,NA,TGTGCCAGCAGTGCGGGGGGGAACACAGATACGCAGTATTTT,CASSAGGNTDTQYF
NA,TRBJ1-2,12,TRBV30,few,TGTGCCTGGAGTTCCGGACTGTTTGGCTACACCTTC,CAWSSGLFGYTF
TRBD1,TRBJ1-2,13,TRBV2,NA,TGTGCCAACTCGGGACAGGGGAGGAGTGGCTACACCTTC,CANSGQGRSGYTF